This T cell receptor beta chain was retrieved from a study of T cells after yellow fever vaccination. In the study overall: SMART-Seq v4 Ultra Low Input prepared libraries from low-cell fractions. Findings of the study overall: Detected again after the booster were most primary-vaccination clones, at nearly 97% CD4 and more than 70% CD8. FACS-sorted repertoires could harbor abundant contaminating bulk-population clonotypes.

This clonotype was counted a few times. The target antigen is unknown. The CDR3 contains 14 residues. V dropped 7 bases and J dropped 0 bases, with 10 bases sitting between them. The germline V gene has CDR1 MDHEN and CDR2 SYDVKM. UMIs and a universal primer site were added when TCR cDNA was made by 5'RACE template switching. TCRdb reanalysed the 5' RACE reads using MiXCR and keeps one entry per CDR3 protein. Of hundreds of thousands of distinct CDR3 sequences in the sample, roughly 14% were seen once. The rearrangement links TRBV28 to TRBJ1-3; D not certain. The material sequenced was PBMCs, taken on the day of the yellow fever booster vaccination. The sequence was obtained from a man aged 30 to 39 who received the YFV17D yellow fever vaccine. This CDR3 is CASTPFSSGNTIYF. The CDR3 coding sequence is TGTGCCAGCACCCCTTTTAGCTCTGGAAACACCATATATTTT.